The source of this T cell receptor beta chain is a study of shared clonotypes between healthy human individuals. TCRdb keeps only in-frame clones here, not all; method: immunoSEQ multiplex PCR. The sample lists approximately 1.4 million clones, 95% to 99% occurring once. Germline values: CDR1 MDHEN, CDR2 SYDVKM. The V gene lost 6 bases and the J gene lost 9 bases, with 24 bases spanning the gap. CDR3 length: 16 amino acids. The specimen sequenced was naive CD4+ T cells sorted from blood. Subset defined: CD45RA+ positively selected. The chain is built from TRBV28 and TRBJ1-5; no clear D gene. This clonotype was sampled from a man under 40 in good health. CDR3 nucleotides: TGTGCCAGCAGGCTATCCTCAACAGCCGTTAAAGGGCCCCAGCATTTT. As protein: CASRLSSTAVKGPQHF.